These 2 T cell receptor beta chains originate from one sample sequenced in a study of Graves' ophthalmopathy and Graves' hyperthyroidism. Transcripts of RNA were the source for amplifying TCR beta CDR3 regions. The first round was an RT-PCR with HTBI primers, and the second round was a multiplex PCR. TCRdb itself ran the multiplex PCR reads through MiXCR, one entry per CDR3 protein. The table includes around 51,000 distinct CDR3 sequences, under 55% detected once. What was sequenced was peripheral blood. The receptors were gathered from an adult man with Graves' ophthalmopathy.

By sample fraction, this clonotype is medium-sized. This sequence joins TRBV7-9 and TRBJ2-6, with D tentatively TRBD1 (6 bases). The CDR3 consists of 16 residues. The germline CDR1 and CDR2 sequences are SEHNR and FQNEAQ (reference sequence). Trimming stripped 1 base from V and 3 bases from J, with 10 bases between. The CDR3 reads CASSLEGGYGANVLTF. As DNA, the CDR3 is TGTGCCAGCAGCTTAGAAGGGGGTTATGGGGCCAACGTCCTGACTTTC. The full variable domain, with the rest looked up from reference TRBV7-9 and TRBJ2-6, is DTGVSQNPRHKITKRGQNVTFRCDPISEHNRLYWYRQTLGQGPEFLTYFQNEAQLEKSRLLSDRFSAERPKGSFSTLEIQRTEQGDSAMYLCASSLEGGYGANVLTFGAGSRLTVL.

This clonotype appeared many times. The rearrangement uses TRBV20-1 and TRBJ1-1; D remains ambiguous. Trimming stripped 5 bases from V and 1 base from J, with 5 bases between. The germline V gene encodes CDR1 DFQATT and CDR2 SNEGSKA (reference sequence). This CDR3 contains 11 residues. DNA for the CDR3: TGCAGTGCTTTAGAGAACACTGAAGCTTTCTTT. Its protein product is CSALENTEAFF.